Each of the 27 T cell receptor beta chains below was sequenced from the same sample in a study of identical twins. TCRdb independently ran MiXCR on the 5' RACE reads; one entry per CDR3 protein. The sample lists some 1,600,000 distinct CDR3 sequences, about 32% occurring once. The specimen sequenced was cord blood. These receptors originate from a newborn girl in good health.

The chain recombines TRBV12-3 or TRBV12-4 with TRBJ2-3; 10 bases align to TRBD2. This CDR3 has 16 residues. With 6 bases clipped from V and 1 base from J, the junction kept 7 bases outside the gene matches. CDR3 sequence: CASRPEAGGRTDTQYF. The CDR3 bases are TGTGCCAGCAGACCAGAAGCGGGGGGGCGCACAGATACGCAGTATTTT.

Turning to this clonotype: A much larger clonotype is one base distant, so this may be a read error. The rearrangement uses TRBV27 and TRBJ1-4, with a tentative D call TRBD1 (5 bases). The CDR3 has 12 amino acids. With 2 bases removed from V and 8 bases from J, the gap between germline ends came to 6 bases. Germline V gene data show CDR1 as MNHEY and CDR2 as SMNVEV (reference sequence). CDR3 nucleotide sequence: TGTGCCAGCAGTTTAAACAGGGAAAAACTGTTTTTT. Protein product: CASSLNREKLFF.

A few counts support this clonotype. The chain couples TRBV2 to TRBJ2-3, with 7 bases aligning to TRBD1. CDR3 length equals 14 residues. CDR1 is SNHLY, CDR2 FYNNEI, per germline. With V trimmed by 4 bases and J by 2 bases, 3 bases remained unmatched. This CDR3 is CASSADRVTDTQYF. In DNA, the CDR3 is TGTGCCAGCAGTGCTGACAGGGTCACAGATACGCAGTATTTT.

This clonotype was detected only once. V is TRBV21-1 and J is TRBJ2-1; TRBD2 was called by the table and not checked on the DNA. TRBV21-1 constitutes a pseudogene. This CDR3 region has 19 residues. CDR3 DNA sequence: TGTGCCAGCAGCAATCGCAGGGGGACTAGCGGGAGACAACACAATGAGCAGTTCTTC. It yields the protein CASSNRRGTSGRQHNEQFF.

This clonotype came up a few times. This rearrangement joins TRBV2 to TRBJ2-3; 10 bases are shared with TRBD1. With V trimmed by 5 bases and J by 5 bases, 7 bases remained unmatched. CDR1 is SNHLY, CDR2 FYNNEI, per germline. The CDR3 totals 15 residues. DNA of the CDR3: TGTGCCAGCAGTCTGACAGGGGGCTCGGGAGATACGCAGTATTTT. Encoded protein: CASSLTGGSGDTQYF.

This clonotype occurred once. The rearrangement joins TRBV12-3 or TRBV12-4 to TRBJ1-6, with D unclear. CDR3 length: 14 amino acids. V lost 6 bases and J lost 5, with 11 bases in between. The CDR3 DNA reads as TGTGCCAGCAGCCGGACCTTACATAATTCACCCCTCCACTTT. Translation gives CASSRTLHNSPLHF.

This clonotype was counted a few times. V usage is TRBV14 and J usage is TRBJ2-3; D might be TRBD2 (6 bases). The ends were cut back, 2 bases at V and 3 bases at J, with 15 bases in the middle. This CDR3 is 16 amino acids long. Germline assignment: CDR1 SGHDN and CDR2 FVKESK. CDR3 nucleotides: TGTGCCAGCAGCCAAAGGGACTTTTCACTGACAGATACGCAGTATTTT. The encoded protein is CASSQRDFSLTDTQYF.

The genes are TRBV5-1 and TRBJ2-1; D is tentatively TRBD1 or TRBD2 (5 bases each). The CDR3 spans 16 residues. Per germline, CDR1 SGHRS and CDR2 YFSETQ. Trimming shortened V by 0 bases and J by 5 bases, and 15 bases separated the two germline ends. The CDR3 spells CASSLVVGVTNNEQFF. DNA for the CDR3: TGCGCCAGCAGCTTGGTTGTGGGGGTAACTAACAATGAGCAGTTCTTC.

This clonotype was seen repeatedly, ten times or more. The J gene is TRBJ2-7, the V gene TRBV5-1, with 15 bases identical to TRBD2. Germline CDR1 SGHRS, CDR2 YFSETQ. The CDR3 is 16 residues long. The J segment lost 6 bases and the V segment lost 5 bases, leaving 9 bases of the junction unmatched. CDR3 in amino acids: CASSSGLAGGIPEQYF. CDR3 DNA: TGCGCCAGCAGTTCCGGACTAGCGGGAGGGATACCCGAGCAGTACTTC.

In this sample, this clonotype turned up a few times. The V and J genes are TRBV20-1 and TRBJ2-1, with 9 positions matching TRBD2. From germline, CDR1 is DFQATT and CDR2 SNEGSKA (reference sequence). The CDR3 has 15 residues. V lost 7 bases to trimming and J lost 5 bases; unmatched junction nucleotides: 12. The chain's CDR3 is CSVPITSGPNNEQFF. The CDR3 region has the DNA TGCAGTGTCCCGATTACTAGCGGGCCCAACAATGAGCAGTTCTTC.

The rearrangement joins TRBV9 to TRBJ2-7, with a tentative D call TRBD1 (6 bases). Germline values: CDR1 SGDLS, CDR2 YYNGEE. Trimming took off 5 bases at V and 5 bases at J, with 11 bases between the two ends. This CDR3 has 12 residues. CDR3 sequence reads: CASRGRGNEQYF. Written as DNA, the CDR3 is TGTGCCAGCAGGGGTAGGGGGAACGAGCAGTACTTC.

This chain links TRBV21-1 with TRBJ2-7; TRBD2 was called by the table and not checked on the DNA. TRBV21-1 is classified as a pseudogene. This CDR3 region has 14 residues. The DNA for the CDR3 is TGTGCCAGCAGCAAGATCCGCTCCTCCTACGAGCAGTACTTC. It yields the protein CASSKIRSSYEQYF.

CDR3 residues: CSARKDLDTEAFF. Here the CDR3 DNA reads TGCAGTGCTAGAAAGGACCTTGACACTGAAGCTTTCTTT. The rearrangement joins TRBV20-1 to TRBJ1-1; unclear D gene. The CDR3 extends over 13 amino acids. The V gene's germline CDR1 is DFQATT and CDR2 SNEGSKA (reference sequence). Trimming pared 2 bases from V and 3 bases from J, leaving 10 bases between.

This clonotype was counted between two and nine times. The chain has TRBV20-1 and TRBJ2-1; D not certain. This CDR3 comprises 10 residues. The V gene lost 5 bases and the J gene lost 7 bases, with 6 bases spanning the gap. Germline V CDR1 and CDR2: DFQATT, SNEGSKA (reference sequence). The CDR3 bases are TGCAGTGCTGTTTCGAATGAGCAGTTCTTC. Protein sequence: CSAVSNEQFF.

This clonotype was observed a few times. V is TRBV6-1 and J is TRBJ2-3; 12 bases are a match to TRBD2. With V trimmed by 3 bases and J by 5 bases, 9 bases remained unmatched. CDR3 length: 17 amino acids. Germline V gene sequence: CDR1 MNHNS, CDR2 SASEGT. CDR3 loop: CASSEQASGRAQDTQYF. CDR3 DNA sequence: TGTGCCAGCAGTGAGCAGGCTAGCGGGAGGGCCCAAGATACGCAGTATTTT.

V and J are TRBV9 and TRBJ2-1, with 8 bases matching TRBD2. The CDR3 has 18 amino acids. Germline assignment: CDR1 SGDLS and CDR2 YYNGEE. Losses at the gene ends were 0 bases for V and 0 bases for J; bases not matched to a gene: 8. CDR3 in DNA: TGTGCCAGCAGCGTAGGGTACGGGACTAGTCACTCCTACAATGAGCAGTTCTTC. It translates to CASSVGYGTSHSYNEQFF.

This clonotype was counted only a few times. V is TRBV27 and J is TRBJ1-2; no firm D call. V shed 4 bases and J shed 8 bases, with 11 bases lying between them. CDR3 length equals 12 residues. Germline-derived CDR1 and CDR2 are MNHEY and SMNVEV (reference sequence). CDR3 sequence: CASSSQGLGYTF. The CDR3 nucleotides read TGTGCCAGCAGTTCCCAAGGGCTCGGCTACACCTTC.

The chain carries TRBV29-1 and TRBJ1-1, with unresolved D. CDR3 size: 12 residues. Trimming took off 3 bases at V and 6 bases at J, with 11 bases between the two ends. CDR1 SQVTM and CDR2 ANQGSEA come from the germline V gene. CDR3 residues: CSVDHPTPEAFF. CDR3 sequence (DNA): TGCAGCGTTGACCATCCGACTCCTGAAGCTTTCTTT. Filled out from reference TRBV29-1 and TRBJ1-1, the complete variable domain reads SAVISQKPSRDICQRGTSLTIQCQVDSQVTMMFWYRQQPGQSLTLIATANQGSEATYESGFVIDKFPISRPNLTFSTLTVSNMSPEDSSIYLCSVDHPTPEAFFGQGTRLTVV.

In regard to this clonotype: A much larger clone lies one base from this, so it may be a read error. The chain links TRBV29-1 to TRBJ2-1, with D hard to call. The CDR3 is 14 residues long. Germline V gene lookup returns CDR1 SQVTM and CDR2 ANQGSEA. The CDR3 DNA follows: TGCAGCGCTGAAGGGAACGACCTTAACAATGAGCAGTTCTTC. Protein product: CSAEGNDLNNEQFF.

The chain carries TRBV6-1 and TRBJ2-1; 13 bases line up with TRBD2. The CDR3 length is 18 residues. V shed 5 bases and J 4 bases; nucleotides not matched to a gene: 11. The germline V gene has CDR1 MNHNS and CDR2 SASEGT. Here the CDR3 DNA reads TGTGCCAGCAGTCAGACTAGCGGGGGGTCCAGCTATTACAATGAGCAGTTCTTC. This encodes CASSQTSGGSSYYNEQFF.

As concerns this clonotype: The junction shows a germline mismatch at one end, possibly a read error. The chain is built from TRBV7-9 and TRBJ1-1; D perhaps matches TRBD1 (6 bases). CDR1 is SEHNR and CDR2 is FQNEAQ in the germline V gene (reference sequence). The CDR3 consists of 18 residues. In DNA form, the CDR3 reads TGTGCCAGCAACTTAGTACATCGGTCAGGGGCCCGGAACACTGAAGCTTTCTTT. Protein sequence: CASNLVHRSGARNTEAFF.

The gene calls are TRBV3-1 and TRBJ1-2; D perhaps matches TRBD1 (5 bases). Trimming shortened V by 0 bases and J by 4 bases, and 9 bases separated the two germline ends. Germline loops: CDR1 LGHDT, CDR2 YNNKEL (reference sequence). The CDR3 contains 14 residues. The CDR3 here is CASSQDAGVYGYTF. The CDR3 DNA reads TGTGCCAGCAGCCAAGATGCGGGGGTCTATGGCTACACCTTC.

The genes are TRBV5-5 and TRBJ2-7; TRBD2 matches at 8 bases. CDR1 and CDR2 from the germline V gene are SGHKS and YYEKEE (reference sequence). The CDR3 sequence is 13 residues long. Trimming cost V 5 bases and J 2 bases; bases outside gene matches: 3. CDR3: CASRGTRPYEQYF. CDR3 nucleotide sequence: TGTGCCAGCAGGGGGACTAGACCCTACGAGCAGTACTTC.

This clonotype was found a few times. The V call is TRBV28, the J call TRBJ2-1, with 9 nucleotides matching TRBD1. The CDR3 is made up of 14 amino acids. The germline V gene encodes CDR1 MDHEN and CDR2 SYDVKM. With 4 bases clipped from V and 15 bases from J, the junction kept 13 bases outside the gene matches. The CDR3 DNA is TGTGCCAGCAGTTCAGGGACAGGGCCACTAGTAGGGTTCTTC. It specifies CASSSGTGPLVGFF.

In the case of this clonotype: A much more abundant neighbour one base away suggests this may be a read error. This chain links TRBV24-1 with TRBJ2-2, with no clear D. The CDR3 runs 12 residues. Trimming removed 7 bases at V and 2 bases at J, with 4 bases between. The germline V gene encodes CDR1 KGHDR and CDR2 SFDVKD. Written as DNA, the CDR3 is TGTGCCACCAGGGACAACACCGGGGAGCTGTTTTTT. Translated: CATRDNTGELFF.

V is TRBV24-1 and J is TRBJ2-3; 15 bases line up with TRBD2. Germline V lookup: CDR1 KGHDR, CDR2 SFDVKD. The CDR3 consists of 16 residues. Trimming took 12 bases from V and 2 from J; bases not matched to a gene: 8. The CDR3 sequence: CASPGLAGGSTDTQYF. DNA for the CDR3: TGTGCCTCCCCGGGACTAGCGGGGGGATCCACAGATACGCAGTATTTT.

The chain uses TRBV7-2 and TRBJ2-3; 13 bases are shared with TRBD2. The CDR3 is made up of 17 amino acids. V was pared by 1 base and J by 2 bases, with 3 bases of the junction left unmatched. CDR1 SGHTA and CDR2 FQGNSA come from the germline V gene. The CDR3 bases are TGTGCCAGCAGCTTAGAGGGACTAGCGGGGCCCACAGATACGCAGTATTTT. Translating gives CASSLEGLAGPTDTQYF.